This T cell receptor beta chain derives from a study of low-dose radiotherapy and immunotherapy resistance in tumors. Trimming stripped 4 bases from V and 7 bases from J, with 13 bases between. The CDR3 totals 13 residues. Looked up from germline, CDR1 is LNHDA and CDR2 is SQIVND (reference sequence). This clonotype was counted between two and nine times. First-strand cDNA used TRAV- and TRBV-specific primers, covering alpha and beta chains. It was with a constant-region primer and a V-primer adapter that TCRs were amplified over roughly 19 PCR cycles. The isolated mRNA underwent amplification through in vitro transcription. TCRdb called the reads again in MiXCR, with one record for every CDR3 protein. The sample yields approximately 11,000 distinct CDR3 sequences, 65% seen once.

The chain employs TRBV19 and TRBJ1-1; D perhaps matches TRBD1 (6 bases). This TCR was sampled from a human donor with advanced metastatic prostate, ovarian, gallbladder or colorectal cancer (not recorded which). This table probably holds off-target reads from a library built for another chain. CDR3 region: CASSTDSVREAFF. The CDR3 coding sequence is TGTGCCAGTAGTACGGACAGCGTCCGTGAAGCTTTCTTT.